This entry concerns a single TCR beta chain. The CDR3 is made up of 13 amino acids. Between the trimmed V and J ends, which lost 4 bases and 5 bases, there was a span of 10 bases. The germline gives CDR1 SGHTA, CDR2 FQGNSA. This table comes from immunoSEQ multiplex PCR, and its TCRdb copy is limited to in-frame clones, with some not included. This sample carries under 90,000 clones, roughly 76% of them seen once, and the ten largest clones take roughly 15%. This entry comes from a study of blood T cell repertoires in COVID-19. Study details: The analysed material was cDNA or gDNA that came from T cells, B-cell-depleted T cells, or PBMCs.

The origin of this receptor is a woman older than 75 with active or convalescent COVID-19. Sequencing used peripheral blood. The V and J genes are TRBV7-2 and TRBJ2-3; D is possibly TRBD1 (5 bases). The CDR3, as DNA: TGTGCCAGCAGCTCGCATCAGGGAGATACGCAGTATTTT. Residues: CASSSHQGDTQYF.